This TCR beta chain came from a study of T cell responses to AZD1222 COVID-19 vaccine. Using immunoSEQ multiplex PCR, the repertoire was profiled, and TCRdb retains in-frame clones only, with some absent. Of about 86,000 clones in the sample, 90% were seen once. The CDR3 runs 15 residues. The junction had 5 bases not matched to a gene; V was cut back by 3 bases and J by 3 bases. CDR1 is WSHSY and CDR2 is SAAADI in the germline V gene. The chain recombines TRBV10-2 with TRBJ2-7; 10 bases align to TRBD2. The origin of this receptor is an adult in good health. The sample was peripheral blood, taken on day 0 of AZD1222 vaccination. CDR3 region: CASSDYSSGSYEQYF. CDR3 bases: TGCGCCAGCAGTGATTATTCTAGCGGGAGCTACGAGCAGTACTTC.